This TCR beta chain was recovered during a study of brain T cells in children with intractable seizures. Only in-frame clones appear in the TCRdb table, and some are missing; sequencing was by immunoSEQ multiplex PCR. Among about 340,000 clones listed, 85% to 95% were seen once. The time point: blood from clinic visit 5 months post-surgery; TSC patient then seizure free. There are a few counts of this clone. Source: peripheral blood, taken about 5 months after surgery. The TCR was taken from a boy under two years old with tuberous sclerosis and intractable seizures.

This chain's CDR3 is CASSLAGGGGYTEAFF. The CDR3 DNA reads TGTGCCAGCAGCTTAGCGGGAGGGGGGGGATATACTGAAGCTTTCTTT. The chain has TRBV7-8 and TRBJ1-1; the D gene is possibly TRBD1 (6 bases). This CDR3 contains 16 residues. Germline-derived CDR1 and CDR2 are SGHVS and FQNEAQ. Trimming left V 0 bases short and J 5 bases short, with 16 bases between.